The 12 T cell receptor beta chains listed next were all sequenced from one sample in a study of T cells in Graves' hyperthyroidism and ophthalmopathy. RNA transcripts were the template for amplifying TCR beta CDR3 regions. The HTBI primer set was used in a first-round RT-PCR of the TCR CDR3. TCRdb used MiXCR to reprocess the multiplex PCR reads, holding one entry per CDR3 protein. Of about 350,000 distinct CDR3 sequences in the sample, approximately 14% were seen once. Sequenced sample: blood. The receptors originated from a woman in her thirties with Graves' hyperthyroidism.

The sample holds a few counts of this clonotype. The CDR3 reads CASSRRVNEKLFF. The CDR3 DNA follows: TGCGCCAGCAGCCGACGGGTTAATGAAAAACTGTTTTTT. The chain links TRBV4-1 to TRBJ1-4; no clear D. This CDR3 has 13 residues. The V and J ends lost 4 bases and 4 bases respectively, with 7 bases between them. The V gene's germline CDR1 is MGHRA and CDR2 YSYEKL.

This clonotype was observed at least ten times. The CDR3 DNA follows: TGCAGCGTTGACAAGGGCTACGAGCAGTACTTC. Translated, it gives CSVDKGYEQYF. This chain links TRBV29-1 with TRBJ2-7; D uncertain. The germline V gene encodes CDR1 SQVTM and CDR2 ANQGSEA. Deletions cut 3 bases from V and 3 bases from J, with 6 bases between. The CDR3 sequence is 11 residues long.

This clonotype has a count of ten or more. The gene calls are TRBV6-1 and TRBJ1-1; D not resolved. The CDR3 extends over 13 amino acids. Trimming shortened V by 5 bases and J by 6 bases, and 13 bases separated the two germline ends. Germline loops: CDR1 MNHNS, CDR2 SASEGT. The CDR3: CASSKRTIAEAFF. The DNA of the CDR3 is TGTGCCAGCAGTAAGAGAACAATCGCTGAAGCTTTCTTT.

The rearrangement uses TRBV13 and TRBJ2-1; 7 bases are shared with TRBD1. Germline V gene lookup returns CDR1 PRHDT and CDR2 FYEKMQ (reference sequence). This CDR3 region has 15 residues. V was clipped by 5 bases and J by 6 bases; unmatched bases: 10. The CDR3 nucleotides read TGTGCCAGCAGCCTGCTAGGGGGCTCCCGCAATGAGCAGTTCTTC. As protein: CASSLLGGSRNEQFF.

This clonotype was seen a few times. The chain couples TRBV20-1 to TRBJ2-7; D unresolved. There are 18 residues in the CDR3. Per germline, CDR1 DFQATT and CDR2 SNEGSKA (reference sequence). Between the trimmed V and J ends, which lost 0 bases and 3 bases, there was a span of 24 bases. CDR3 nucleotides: TGCAGTGCTAGAGATTTCAAGCGCACCCTGATTATCGACTACGAGCAGTACTTC. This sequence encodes CSARDFKRTLIIDYEQYF.

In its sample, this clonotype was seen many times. The CDR3 sequence: CASSYSRGQETQYF. CDR3 bases: TGTGCCAGCAGTTACTCGAGGGGCCAAGAGACCCAGTACTTC. V and J are TRBV6-6 and TRBJ2-5; either TRBD1 or TRBD2 may fit D (5 bases each). Trimming took off 0 bases at V and 1 base at J, with 6 bases between the two ends. Germline lookup yields CDR1 MNHNY and CDR2 SVGAGI (reference sequence). This CDR3 comprises 14 residues.

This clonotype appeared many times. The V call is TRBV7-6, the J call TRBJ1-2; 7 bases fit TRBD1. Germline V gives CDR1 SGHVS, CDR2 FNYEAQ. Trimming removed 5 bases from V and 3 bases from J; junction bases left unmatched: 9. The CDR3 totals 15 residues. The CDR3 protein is CASSEETGRHYGYTF. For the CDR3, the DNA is TGTGCCAGCAGCGAAGAGACAGGGAGACACTATGGCTACACCTTC.

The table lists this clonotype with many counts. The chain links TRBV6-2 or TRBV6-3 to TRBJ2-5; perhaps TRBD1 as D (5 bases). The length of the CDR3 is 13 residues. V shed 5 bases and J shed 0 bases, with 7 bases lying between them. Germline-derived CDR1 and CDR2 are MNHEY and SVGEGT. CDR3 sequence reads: CASSRQYQETQYF. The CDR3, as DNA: TGTGCCAGCAGTCGACAGTACCAAGAGACCCAGTACTTC.

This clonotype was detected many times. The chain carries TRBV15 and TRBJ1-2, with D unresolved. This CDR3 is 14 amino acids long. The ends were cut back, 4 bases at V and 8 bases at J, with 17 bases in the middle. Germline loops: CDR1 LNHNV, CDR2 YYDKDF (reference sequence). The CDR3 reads CATSIKETSNGYTF. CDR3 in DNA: TGTGCCACCAGCATTAAGGAGACGTCGAACGGCTACACCTTC.

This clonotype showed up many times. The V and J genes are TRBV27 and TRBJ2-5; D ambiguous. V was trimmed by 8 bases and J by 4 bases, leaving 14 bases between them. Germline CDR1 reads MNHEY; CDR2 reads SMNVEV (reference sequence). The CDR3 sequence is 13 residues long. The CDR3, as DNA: TGTGCCAGCTCGTTCCTACTGGGAGAGACCCAGTACTTC. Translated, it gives CASSFLLGETQYF.

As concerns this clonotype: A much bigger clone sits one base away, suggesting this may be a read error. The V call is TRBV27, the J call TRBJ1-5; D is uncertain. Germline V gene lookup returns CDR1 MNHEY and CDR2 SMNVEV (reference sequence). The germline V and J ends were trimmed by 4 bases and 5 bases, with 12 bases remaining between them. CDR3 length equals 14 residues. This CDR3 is CASSSQDRDQPQHF. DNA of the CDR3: TGTGCCAGCAGTTCGCAGGATAGAGATCAGCCCCAGCATTTT.

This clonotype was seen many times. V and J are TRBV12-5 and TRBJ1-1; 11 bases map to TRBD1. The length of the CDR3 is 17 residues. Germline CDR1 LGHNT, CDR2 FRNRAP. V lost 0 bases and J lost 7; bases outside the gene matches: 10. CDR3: CASGLVLGQGADFEAFF. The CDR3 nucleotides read TGTGCTAGTGGTTTGGTACTCGGACAGGGGGCAGATTTTGAAGCTTTCTTT.